A single sample gave rise to the 18 T cell receptor beta chains below, sequenced in a study of shared clonotypes between healthy human individuals. Sequenced by immunoSEQ multiplex PCR; TCRdb stores in-frame clones only, minus some. The sample holds under 1,900,000 clones, 98% seen once. Sequenced sample: naive CD4+ T cells sorted from blood. Indicated subset: CD45RA+ positively selected. The origin of the receptors is a man aged 25 to 40 in good health.

The chain joins TRBV19 to TRBJ2-1; D possibly matches TRBD1 or TRBD2 (5 bases each). Trimming removed 2 bases from V and 4 bases from J, with 9 bases in between. Germline V gene sequence: CDR1 LNHDA, CDR2 SQIVND (reference sequence). The CDR3 totals 14 residues. CDR3 region: CASSIRDPYNEQFF. CDR3 DNA sequence: TGTGCCAGTAGTATAAGGGACCCTTACAATGAGCAGTTCTTC.

V and J are TRBV4-3 and TRBJ2-1; 7 bases align to TRBD2. With 2 bases clipped from V and 4 bases from J, the junction kept 8 bases outside the gene matches. From germline, CDR1 is LGHNA and CDR2 YSLEER. The CDR3 spans 16 residues. DNA of the CDR3: TGCGCCAGCAGCCAACAAACTAGCGCCGCTTACAATGAGCAGTTCTTC. Translating it yields CASSQQTSAAYNEQFF.

In regard to this clone: The same CDR3 can be traced to other DNA sequences in this sample. The chain recombines TRBV9 with TRBJ2-5, with D possibly TRBD1 on 5 matching bases. Germline assignment: CDR1 SGDLS and CDR2 YYNGEE. The CDR3 has 13 amino acids. With 0 bases removed from V and 5 bases from J, the gap between germline ends came to 8 bases. The CDR3 loop reads CASSVGGWETQYF. The CDR3 nucleotides read TGTGCCAGCAGCGTAGGGGGCTGGGAGACCCAGTACTTC.

The chain couples TRBV28 to TRBJ2-2; D perhaps matches TRBD1 (5 bases). V was cut by 5 bases and J by 4 bases, with 8 bases left in between. From germline, CDR1 is MDHEN and CDR2 SYDVKM. This CDR3 has 13 amino acids. Written as DNA, the CDR3 is TGTGCCAGCAGTCTCAGGGTCACCGGGGAGCTGTTTTTT. Its protein is CASSLRVTGELFF.

This chain uses TRBV13 with TRBJ2-7; D unresolved. The CDR3 has 12 amino acids. The V end lost 4 bases, the J end lost 6 bases, and 10 bases lay between the germline ends. In germline, CDR1 is PRHDT, CDR2 FYEKMQ (reference sequence). The CDR3 is CASSSTQGEQYF. Written as DNA, the CDR3 is TGTGCCAGCAGCTCGACCCAAGGCGAGCAGTACTTC.

The chain is built from TRBV5-1 and TRBJ1-2; possible D gene TRBD1, 6 bases. Germline loops: CDR1 SGHRS, CDR2 YFSETQ. The length of the CDR3 is 14 residues. The V end was cut by 4 bases, the J end by 4 bases, with 14 bases between. The CDR3, as DNA: TGCGCCAGCAGCATCGGGGGCGTGGGCTATGGCTACACCTTC. It translates to CASSIGGVGYGYTF.

V usage is TRBV7-2 and J usage is TRBJ2-7, with D maybe TRBD2 (6 bases). The CDR3 extends over 14 amino acids. With 2 bases removed from V and 4 bases from J, the gap between germline ends came to 12 bases. Germline lookup yields CDR1 SGHTA and CDR2 FQGNSA. The CDR3 bases are TGTGCCAGCAGCTTACCTGGCGGGGCGTACGAGCAGTACTTC. Translating gives CASSLPGGAYEQYF.

The chain recombines TRBV7-2 with TRBJ2-7; 9 bases are shared with TRBD2. V lost 5 bases to trimming and J lost 0 bases; unmatched junction nucleotides: 5. Germline CDR1 and CDR2: SGHTA and FQGNSA. This CDR3 spans 15 amino acids. The CDR3 reads CASSPSGNPSYEQYF. Written as DNA, the CDR3 is TGTGCCAGCAGCCCTAGCGGGAACCCCTCCTACGAGCAGTACTTC.

This sequence joins TRBV28 and TRBJ1-2; D gene ambiguous. The CDR3 is 14 residues long. Between the trimmed V and J ends, which lost 3 bases and 2 bases, there was a span of 10 bases. The V gene's germline CDR1 is MDHEN and CDR2 SYDVKM. For the CDR3, the DNA is TGTGCCAGCAGTTTGTCCAGTTCCAACTATGGCTACACCTTC. Its protein product is CASSLSSSNYGYTF.

V and J are TRBV19 and TRBJ1-1, with D perhaps TRBD1 (6 bases). Germline assignment: CDR1 LNHDA and CDR2 SQIVND (reference sequence). Trimming cost V 1 base and J 0 bases, with 6 bases left between them. The CDR3 loop spans 14 amino acids. The CDR3 region has the DNA TGTGCCAGTAGTATAGGGGACATGAACACTGAAGCTTTCTTT. As protein: CASSIGDMNTEAFF.

J is TRBJ2-7 and V is TRBV4-1; TRBD2 aligns across 14 bases. Germline CDR1 is MGHRA and CDR2 is YSYEKL. The V and J ends lost 1 base and 5 bases, in that order; junction bases with no gene match: 7. This CDR3 is 17 amino acids long. In DNA form, the CDR3 reads TGCGCCAGCAGCCAAGTTTTCCGACTAGCGGGAGGGCACGAGCAGTACTTC. It codes for CASSQVFRLAGGHEQYF.

In regard to this clone: Within the sample, other DNA sequences also encode this same CDR3. V and J are TRBV18 and TRBJ2-7; D might be TRBD2 (5 bases). The germline V gene has CDR1 KGHSH and CDR2 LQKENI. The CDR3 runs to 13 residues. Between the trimmed V and J ends, which lost 0 bases and 3 bases, there was a span of 6 bases. CDR3 amino acids: CASSPPGSYEQYF. In DNA form, the CDR3 reads TGTGCCAGCTCACCACCGGGGAGCTACGAGCAGTACTTC.

The chain combines TRBV5-1 with TRBJ2-1; D could derive from TRBD1 or TRBD2 (5 bases each). Germline assignment: CDR1 SGHRS and CDR2 YFSETQ. This CDR3 region has 15 residues. Trimming took off 0 bases at V and 8 bases at J, with 15 bases between the two ends. The DNA for the CDR3 is TGCGCCAGCAGCTTGGCCAGAGTGGGGGTAGATGAGCAGTTCTTC. Translating it yields CASSLARVGVDEQFF.

The chain is built from TRBV7-2 and TRBJ1-2, with TRBD1 matching 8 bases. Germline V gene lookup returns CDR1 SGHTA and CDR2 FQGNSA. V lost 5 bases and J lost 5; bases outside the gene matches: 10. The CDR3 spans 15 residues. The CDR3 region has the DNA TGTGCCAGCAGCGGTCCGGGACAGGAGCAATATGGCTACACCTTC. It encodes CASSGPGQEQYGYTF.

The rearrangement links TRBV23-1 to TRBJ1-2; D unclear. TRBV23-1 has ORF status, its function being uncertain. The CDR3 extends over 13 amino acids. Trimming pared 11 bases from V and 6 bases from J, leaving 19 bases between. The CDR3 nucleotides are TGCGCCGGCCAGAGAGGTGTTGAGAATGGCTACACCTTC. Translation: CAGQRGVENGYTF.

The CDR3 sequence is CASSPVVGLDYGYTF. DNA for the CDR3: TGTGCCAGCAGTCCAGTAGTGGGTCTTGACTATGGCTACACCTTC. The rearrangement links TRBV28 to TRBJ1-2; no clear D. The V gene's germline CDR1 is MDHEN and CDR2 SYDVKM. The CDR3 loop spans 15 amino acids. Trimming left V 5 bases short and J 3 bases short, with 16 bases between.

The V gene is TRBV19, the J gene TRBJ1-5; TRBD1 matches 9 bases. Germline V gives CDR1 LNHDA, CDR2 SQIVND (reference sequence). Trimming at V came to 5 bases and at J to 6 bases, leaving 8 bases not matched to a gene. The CDR3 extends over 15 amino acids. The CDR3 DNA sequence: TGTGCCAGTAGTTCCACAGGACAGGGGAGTCAGCCCCAGCATTTT. Translated, it gives CASSSTGQGSQPQHF.

This chain uses TRBV7-8 with TRBJ2-7; 7 bases line up with TRBD2. This CDR3 comprises 15 residues. V shed 1 base and J 6 bases; nucleotides not matched to a gene: 9. Germline V lookup: CDR1 SGHVS, CDR2 FQNEAQ. The CDR3 DNA reads as TGTGCCAGCAGCTTAGTTTCGAGGGGCGGGGGCGAGCAGTACTTC. Translation: CASSLVSRGGGEQYF.